Listed here are 27 T cell receptor beta chains from one sample, sequenced in a study of blood T cell repertoires in COVID-19. Clones were sequenced by immunoSEQ multiplex PCR, and TCRdb holds only the in-frame ones, with some missing. The table includes about 7,000 clones, roughly 83% detected once. Sequencing was performed on peripheral blood. The receptor set was obtained from a woman aged 60-70 years with active COVID-19.

The rearrangement links TRBV19 to TRBJ2-3; TRBD2 matches 14 bases. This CDR3 has 17 residues. The V segment lost 0 bases and the J segment 4 bases; nucleotides outside the gene matches: 3. Germline V CDR1 and CDR2: LNHDA, SQIVND (reference sequence). The CDR3: CASSIDGLAGGPDTQYF. The CDR3 region has the DNA TGTGCCAGTAGTATAGACGGACTAGCGGGGGGCCCAGATACGCAGTATTTT.

The gene calls are TRBV28 and TRBJ1-2; TRBD1 might be the D (6 bases). The CDR3 totals 13 residues. Germline CDR1 reads MDHEN; CDR2 reads SYDVKM. V dropped 5 bases and J dropped 6 bases, with 13 bases sitting between them. CDR3 amino acids: CASSTDRIHGYTF. CDR3 nucleotides: TGTGCCAGCAGTACTGACAGGATCCATGGCTACACCTTC.

The rearrangement uses TRBV7-6 and TRBJ2-1, with no clear D. The germline V and J ends were trimmed by 1 base and 7 bases, with 14 bases remaining between them. Germline V gives CDR1 SGHVS, CDR2 FNYEAQ. The CDR3 runs 15 residues. This CDR3 reads CASSLGGARKNEQFF. For the CDR3, the DNA is TGTGCCAGCAGCTTAGGCGGTGCGAGGAAAAATGAGCAGTTCTTC.

The count of this clone is one. The chain joins TRBV11-2 to TRBJ2-7; 12 bases match TRBD2. The V and J ends lost 6 bases and 7 bases, in that order; junction bases with no gene match: 10. Germline loops: CDR1 SGHAT, CDR2 FQNNGV. CDR3 length: 15 residues. CDR3: CASSQTSGGPGEQYF. CDR3 sequence (DNA): TGTGCCAGCAGTCAAACTAGCGGGGGGCCCGGGGAGCAGTACTTC.

This sequence joins TRBV5-1 and TRBJ2-5; no reliable D call. V was shortened by 3 bases and J by 7 bases, with 13 bases between the two germline ends. Per germline, CDR1 SGHRS and CDR2 YFSETQ. This CDR3 spans 13 amino acids. CDR3 sequence (DNA): TGCGCCAGCAGCTCAGAAATAAGTGGGACCCAGTACTTC. Translated: CASSSEISGTQYF.

The rearrangement uses TRBV28 and TRBJ2-5; 12 positions match TRBD2. J gave up 7 bases and V 6 bases, and 9 bases lay outside the gene matches. Per germline, CDR1 MDHEN and CDR2 SYDVKM. This CDR3 is 15 amino acids long. Written as DNA, the CDR3 is TGTGCCAGCAGCTCAACTAGCGGGGGGCGCTGGACCCAGTACTTC. Amino acids: CASSSTSGGRWTQYF.

This clone occurred once. The CDR3, as DNA: TGCGCCAGCAGCTTTTCCCCCTTCCGGGATACGCAGTATTTT. Translated: CASSFSPFRDTQYF. The chain combines TRBV5-1 with TRBJ2-3; the D is unclear. Trimming pared 2 bases from V and 6 bases from J, leaving 13 bases between. In germline, CDR1 is SGHRS, CDR2 YFSETQ. The CDR3 has 14 amino acids.

The J gene is TRBJ2-7, the V gene TRBV3-1 (or the pseudogene TRBV3-2), with D possibly being TRBD2 (5 bases). CDR3 size: 13 residues. Trimming shortened V by 1 base and J by 7 bases, and 11 bases separated the two germline ends. Germline lookup yields CDR1 LGHDT and CDR2 YNNKEL (reference sequence). The DNA of the CDR3 is TGTGCCAGCAGCCAAGCGGACCCGGGAGAGCAGTACTTC. It yields the protein CASSQADPGEQYF.

This clone came up once. The rearrangement joins TRBV3-1 (or the pseudogene TRBV3-2) to TRBJ2-3; tentative D call: TRBD2 (7 bases). Germline V gene data show CDR1 as LGHDT and CDR2 as YNNKEL (reference sequence). V was clipped by 0 bases and J by 5 bases, with 12 bases between them. This CDR3 is built from 15 residues. CDR3 sequence (DNA): TGTGCCAGCAGCCAAGATTGGGGGGGCAGAGATACGCAGTATTTT. Translation gives CASSQDWGGRDTQYF.

The rearrangement uses TRBV29-1 and TRBJ2-5, with D possibly being TRBD2 (5 bases). The ends were cut back, 1 base at V and 5 bases at J, with 14 bases in the middle. The germline CDR1 and CDR2 sequences are SQVTM and ANQGSEA. The CDR3 length is 14 residues. In DNA, the CDR3 is TGCAGCGTTGAAGGGTACGGAGGATGGGAGACCCAGTACTTC. It translates to CSVEGYGGWETQYF.

This CDR3 is CASSGTSGGHPSTDTQYF. CDR3 in DNA: TGTGCCAGTAGTGGGACTAGCGGGGGCCATCCTAGCACAGATACGCAGTATTTT. The V gene is TRBV19, the J gene TRBJ2-3; 14 bases map to TRBD2. V was clipped by 5 bases and J by 0 bases; unmatched bases: 7. CDR3 size: 18 residues. Looked up from germline, CDR1 is LNHDA and CDR2 is SQIVND (reference sequence).

The CDR3 sequence: CASSSGQGVMNTEAFF. The DNA of the CDR3 is TGTGCCAGCTCATCGGGACAGGGGGTGATGAACACTGAAGCTTTCTTT. The V and J genes are TRBV18 and TRBJ1-1, with 11 bases aligning to TRBD1. The CDR3 extends over 16 amino acids. Per the germline V gene, CDR1 is KGHSH and CDR2 is LQKENI. V lost 5 bases, J lost 0 bases, and 5 bases stayed unmatched.

V is TRBV19 and J is TRBJ2-7; TRBD1 aligns across 8 bases. V gave up 6 bases and J gave up 2 bases; unmatched junction bases: 9. This CDR3 is 15 amino acids long. Germline lookup yields CDR1 LNHDA and CDR2 SQIVND (reference sequence). The CDR3 coding sequence is TGTGCCAGTAGATATGGGACAGGTCAAACCTACGAGCAGTACTTC. It encodes CASRYGTGQTYEQYF.

This clone was recorded once. The gene calls are TRBV11-2 and TRBJ2-7; 7 bases map to TRBD2. The CDR3 length is 16 residues. The germline V gene has CDR1 SGHAT and CDR2 FQNNGV. V was clipped by 4 bases and J by 2 bases; unmatched bases: 11. DNA of the CDR3: TGTGCCAGCAGCTCTACCGGGACTACGGCAACCTACGAGCAGTACTTC. It specifies CASSSTGTTATYEQYF.

The chain recombines TRBV10-2 with TRBJ2-1, with a tentative D call TRBD1 (6 bases). The CDR3 covers 11 residues. Germline CDR1 and CDR2: WSHSY and SAAADI. V was pared by 10 bases and J by 5 bases, with 9 bases between. The CDR3 DNA is TGCGCCATCACAGGGAACAATGAGCAGTTCTTC. Its translation is CAITGNNEQFF.

The V gene is TRBV28, the J gene TRBJ2-3, with D possibly matching TRBD1 (5 bases). Germline CDR1 is MDHEN and CDR2 is SYDVKM. Trimming took off 2 bases at V and 2 bases at J, with 8 bases between the two ends. The CDR3 covers 14 residues. CDR3 loop: CASSLPGYTDTQYF. The CDR3 nucleotides read TGTGCCAGCAGTTTACCAGGGTACACAGATACGCAGTATTTT.

In nucleotides, the CDR3 is TGTGCCAGCAGCACCATTAGCGCACCCACCTACGAGCAGTACTTC. Translating it yields CASSTISAPTYEQYF. This sequence joins TRBV21-1 and TRBJ2-7; the D call of TRBD2 is as the table states it, not checked on the DNA. TRBV21-1 is noted as a pseudogene. There are 15 residues in the CDR3.

DNA for the CDR3: TGTGCCAGCAGGTGGCAGGAAACAGATACGCAGTATTTT. It translates to CASRWQETDTQYF. The chain employs TRBV6-5 and TRBJ2-3, with D uncertain. The CDR3 has 13 residues. Germline V gene sequence: CDR1 MNHEY, CDR2 SVGAGI. Trimming pared 6 bases from V and 3 bases from J, leaving 10 bases between.

Regarding this clone: Other DNA sequences in the sample encode the same CDR3. The DNA of the CDR3 is TGTGCCAGCAGTTACTCGAGGAGCAATCAGCCCCAGCATTTT. Its translation is CASSYSRSNQPQHF. This chain connects TRBV6-2 or TRBV6-3 to TRBJ1-5; D ambiguous. Trimming left V 0 bases short and J 1 base short, with 4 bases between. This CDR3 has 14 amino acids. CDR1 is MNHEY and CDR2 is SVGEGT in the germline V gene.

The chain couples TRBV6-5 to TRBJ2-1; D possibly corresponds to TRBD1 (6 bases). The CDR3 is 15 amino acids. Trimming removed 2 bases from V and 4 bases from J, with 12 bases in between. Germline CDR1 reads MNHEY; CDR2 reads SVGAGI. CDR3 coding DNA: TGTGCCAGCAGTTACCGAGGACAGACTTACAATGAGCAGTTCTTC. The encoded protein is CASSYRGQTYNEQFF.

This rearrangement joins TRBV28 to TRBJ2-7; 11 bases map to TRBD1. V trimming: 4 bases; J trimming: 4 bases; junction bases outside the gene matches: 3. Germline V gives CDR1 MDHEN, CDR2 SYDVKM. The CDR3 totals 14 residues. The CDR3 DNA reads TGTGCCAGCAGTTCCTGGGACAGGGGGTACGAGCAGTACTTC. This translates into CASSSWDRGYEQYF. Full variable domain (rest looked up from reference TRBV28 and TRBJ2-7): DVKVTQSSRYLVKRTGEKVFLECVQDMDHENMFWYRQDPGLGLRLIYFSYDVKMKEKGDIPEGYSVSREKKERFSLILESASTNQTSMYLCASSSWDRGYEQYFGPGTRLTVT.

The chain uses TRBV30 and TRBJ1-1; D is possibly TRBD1 (6 bases). V was cut by 0 bases and J by 0 bases, with 23 bases left in between. Germline CDR1 is GTSNPN and CDR2 is SVGIG (reference sequence). The CDR3 loop spans 19 amino acids. Here the CDR3 reads CAWSVGGVLRGPMNTEAFF. Written as DNA, the CDR3 is TGTGCCTGGAGTGTAGGGGGGGTCTTGAGGGGTCCTATGAACACTGAAGCTTTCTTT.

This chain joins TRBV10-3 and TRBJ1-4, with a weak D call TRBD1 (5 bases). The CDR3 runs to 15 residues. Trimming stripped 10 bases from V and 8 bases from J, with 23 bases between. The germline gives CDR1 ENHRY, CDR2 SYGVKD. The CDR3 coding sequence is TGTGCCACCTCCAGAGAGTCCGGAGGGGTCGAAAAACTGTTTTTT. Its protein is CATSRESGGVEKLFF.

The rearrangement uses TRBV7-2 and TRBJ2-2; D might be TRBD1 (5 bases). The CDR3 is made up of 15 amino acids. Trimming shortened V by 2 bases and J by 5 bases, and 12 bases separated the two germline ends. Looked up from germline, CDR1 is SGHTA and CDR2 is FQGNSA. CDR3 residues: CASSLSWGSTGELFF. For the CDR3, the DNA is TGTGCCAGCAGCTTATCCTGGGGCTCAACCGGGGAGCTGTTTTTT.

The chain recombines TRBV10-3 with TRBJ2-1; 9 positions agree with TRBD1. With 2 bases clipped from V and 7 bases from J, the junction kept 3 bases outside the gene matches. This CDR3 region has 14 residues. Germline assignment: CDR1 ENHRY and CDR2 SYGVKD. The CDR3 loop is CAISEDRGKNEQFF. The CDR3, as DNA: TGTGCCATCAGTGAGGACAGGGGGAAGAATGAGCAGTTCTTC.

The J gene is TRBJ2-3, the V gene TRBV6-6; tentative D call: TRBD2 (5 bases). V lost 6 bases, J lost 8 bases, and 12 bases lay in between. There are 12 residues in the CDR3. Germline values: CDR1 MNHNY, CDR2 SVGAGI (reference sequence). Here the CDR3 DNA reads TGTGCCAGCAGGCCGGAGGTACGTACGCAGTATTTT. Its protein product is CASRPEVRTQYF.

The table lists this clone with a count of one. The J gene is TRBJ1-4, the V gene TRBV7-7; no definite D call. V was shortened by 1 base and J by 10 bases, with 13 bases between the two germline ends. Germline V CDR1 and CDR2: SSHAT, FNYEAQ (reference sequence). The CDR3 runs to 14 residues. The CDR3: CASSLVWEEGKLFF. The CDR3 DNA reads TGTGCCAGCAGCTTAGTTTGGGAGGAGGGAAAACTGTTTTTT.